This section outlines one TCR beta chain sequence together with its context. Its antigen is unidentified. The record originates from a study of molecular identifiers for immune sequencing clone quantification. Overall study results and limits: It was shown that clones above 20 RNA copies held over 98% of effector molecules, but under 1% in naive cells.

The CDR3 covers 15 residues. With V trimmed by 3 bases and J by 7 bases, 5 bases remained unmatched. Germline assignment: CDR1 MNHNS and CDR2 SASEGT. Previously published methods and listed TCR primers were used for the bulk TCR libraries. TCRdb used MiXCR to reprocess the PCR reads, holding one entry per CDR3 protein. This table has over 300,000 distinct CDR3 sequences, roughly 24% appearing once. The gene calls are TRBV6-1 and TRBJ1-6; TRBD1 agrees at 8 bases. This receptor was taken from a human donor in good health. Some libraries in this study had Jurkat cell RNA spiked in. Sequenced material: naive CD8+ T cells from blood, with Jurkat cell RNA spiked in. Subset defined: FACS-sorted CD8+CD4-CCR7+CD45RA+ naive T cells. The CDR3 reads CASSDDRGGNSPLHF. CDR3 DNA: TGTGCCAGCAGTGATGACAGGGGAGGAAATTCACCCCTCCACTTT.